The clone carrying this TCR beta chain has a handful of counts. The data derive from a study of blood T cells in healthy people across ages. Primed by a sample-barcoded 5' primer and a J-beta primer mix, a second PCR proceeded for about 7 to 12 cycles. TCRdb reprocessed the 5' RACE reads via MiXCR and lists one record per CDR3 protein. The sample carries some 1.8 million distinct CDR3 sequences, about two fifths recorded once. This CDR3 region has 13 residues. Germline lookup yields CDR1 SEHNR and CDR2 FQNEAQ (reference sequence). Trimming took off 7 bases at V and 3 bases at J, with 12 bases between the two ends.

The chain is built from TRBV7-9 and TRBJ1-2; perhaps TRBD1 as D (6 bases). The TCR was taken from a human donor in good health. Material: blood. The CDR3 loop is CASTGAVDYGYTF. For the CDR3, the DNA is TGTGCCAGCACGGGGGCAGTTGACTATGGCTACACCTTC.